This TCR beta chain was documented in a study of technical replicates of blood from a handful of donors (dated by TCRdb to 2016 to 2017). The library was generated by the immunoSEQ multiplex PCR assay. The table comes from immuneACCESS by way of TCRdb, which keeps in-frame sequences with V and J called. Part of the clones is missing from these tables; in studies checked, under half for an unresolved V gene and the rest for unknown reasons. The sample table shows tens of thousands of clones, and roughly 94% are seen once. About 0.37% of the sample belongs to the ten largest clones. This clone came up once. What antigen it recognizes has not been identified. Base-call qualities are not available, and no considerably larger clone is one nucleotide away. The TCR sequence derives from a human donor in good health. Material: T cells isolated from PBMCs.

The CDR3 protein: CAWSPQGNQPQHF. In nucleotides, the sequence is TGTGCCTGGAGCCCTCAGGGGAATCAGCCCCAGCATTTT. This receptor chain uses TRBV30 and TRBJ1-5; TRBD1 might be the D gene, on 6 matching bases. Via the germline V gene (reference sequence), CDR1 is GTSNPN and CDR2 SVGIG. Taken from cysteine to phenylalanine, the CDR3 has 13 residues. Only the CDR3 DNA stays, 39 bases, in frame from base 1. V and J lose 3 bases and 4 bases, and a span of 10 bases separates them.